This T cell receptor (beta chain) was documented in a study of kidney transplant recipient with SARS-CoV-2 infection. The ends lost 6 bases at V and 5 bases at J; junction bases unmatched: 10. The CDR3 totals 16 residues. The V gene's germline CDR1 is MNHNY and CDR2 SVGAGI (reference sequence). TCRdb re-called the reads through MiXCR, storing one row per CDR3 protein. This sample has 200,000 to 300,000 distinct CDR3 sequences, with more than 25% found just once. This clonotype has at least ten counts. The chain couples TRBV6-6 to TRBJ2-2; 9 nucleotides match TRBD2. This TCR came from a young adult male patient who had COVID-19 and was a kidney transplant recipient. These T cells may partly come from the graft donor. The material sequenced was a blood sample, taken at baseline and on day 111 from a kidney transplant recipient. The CDR3 region has the DNA TGTGCCAGCAGGGACGTTGCGGGGGGGTATACCGGGGAGCTGTTTTTT. Translated: CASRDVAGGYTGELFF.